This TCR beta chain was identified in a study of T cells in Graves' hyperthyroidism and ophthalmopathy (dated by TCRdb to the late 2010s). Background for the entire study: Peripheral blood samples were taken at initial diagnosis, before any treatment was given. A discovery cohort of about 96 patients, 43 with Graves' ophthalmopathy and fewer than 65 with stable Graves' hyperthyroidism, was used to find distinguishing TCR V-J signatures. Once sampling was done, hyperthyroidism patients were given methimazole at a starting dose of 30 mg daily, whereas ophthalmopathy patients were given high-dose intravenous methylprednisolone. According to the paper, TCR Vbeta CDR3 sequencing was carried out on over 130 peripheral blood samples, which came from under 50 ophthalmopathy, around 75 hyperthyroidism and about 17 progressor patients. An independent validation cohort of some 18 hyperthyroidism patients and approximately 16 patients who later progressed to ophthalmopathy tested prospective prediction of ophthalmopathy. For training and testing, the approximately 97 patients in the discovery cohort were randomly divided in a 7:3 ratio. In several Graves' hyperthyroidism patients, the study also compared T-cell repertoires from thyroid tissue with T-cell repertoires from blood. Overall study outcomes, separate from this receptor: In validation, progression to ophthalmopathy was predicted by the model with 70.59% sensitivity and around 76% specificity, a median of roughly 6.4 months before onset. Blood samples also contained most of the expanded thyroid clonotypes (frequency above 0.001), which suggests that blood repertoires may reflect thyroid immune responses. Sample size was not statistically predetermined, and investigators were not blinded to group allocation. A model built on a 13 V-J signature distinguished ophthalmopathy from stable hyperthyroidism, reaching roughly 88% sensitivity and around 81% specificity in cross-validation and 80%/75% in testing.

Stable Graves' hyperthyroidism was defined as no progression to ophthalmopathy during 18 months of follow-up. The hyperthyroidism patients were between 18 and 65 years old and newly diagnosed, with a disease duration of less than 2 months. Exclusion was applied to patients with uncontrolled infections, other autoimmune diseases, pregnancy or lactation. Diagnoses relied on clinical symptoms, serum thyroxine and TRAb, thyroid ultrasound and orbital computed tomography. PBMCs were separated from 10 ml of fresh peripheral blood using Ficoll-Paque density gradient centrifugation. Total RNA was extracted using Trizol reagent, and RNA quality was assessed on an Agilent 2100 Bioanalyzer. The CDR3, from cysteine to phenylalanine, totals 15 residues. CDR3 DNA only is kept here, 45 bases in frame from base 1. Relative to germline, V is missing 6 bases and J is missing 3 bases, with 8 bases of the junction outside any gene match. Reading the germline V gene gives CDR1 KGHSH and CDR2 LQKENI.

The TCR beta CDR3 regions were amplified from the RNA transcripts. The TCR CDR3 was subjected to a first round of RT-PCR using the HTBI primer set and the Qiagen OneStep RT-PCR kit. The libraries were constructed in a second round of multiplex PCR and then size-selected and purified. Libraries were sequenced paired-end with 100 bp reads on an Illumina HiSeq2000. Regarding the original processing steps: Raw data were processed with SOAPnuke, discarding reads with adapters, uncalled bases, mean Phred below 15, or no exact constant-primer or identifier match. High-quality paired reads were merged with COPE v1.2.5, and unique nucleotide sequences were defined as clonotypes. Clonotypes were aligned to IMGT TRBV, TRBD and TRBJ reference segments using MiTCR v1.1. The analysis was restricted to V-J combinations with a frequency above 0.0001, which together covered just over 98% of the repertoires. A TCS score was defined as the ratio between F50 (clonal expansion) and ExV (chaos), using BLOSUM62-based TCRdist between CDR3 peptides within each V-J. Welch's t-statistics and random forest reduced roughly 500 V-J features to roughly 13, which were used in a naive Bayes classifier (R e1071). The raw public reads went through TCRdb reprocessing: fastp at Q25, MiXCR clone calling, in-frame beta chains kept. Each CDR3 protein appears once, grouped with its most common genes and DNA. TCRdb, not the original authors, processed these V and J calls. The sample includes about 740,000 distinct CDR3 sequences, with around 15% observed a single time. Together, the top ten hold 10% of the sample.

On this clonotype: What this receptor recognizes is not known. No quality values exist for individual bases; no much larger clone is one base distant.

The receptor's source is a woman aged 18-35 years with Graves' hyperthyroidism. The rearranged chain carries TRBV18 and TRBJ2-7, and 10 junctional nucleotides match TRBD2. Material: blood. The nucleotides read TGTGCCAGCTCCCTACAAGCGGGAGGGTTCTACGAGCAGTACTTC. Its protein is CASSLQAGGFYEQYF.